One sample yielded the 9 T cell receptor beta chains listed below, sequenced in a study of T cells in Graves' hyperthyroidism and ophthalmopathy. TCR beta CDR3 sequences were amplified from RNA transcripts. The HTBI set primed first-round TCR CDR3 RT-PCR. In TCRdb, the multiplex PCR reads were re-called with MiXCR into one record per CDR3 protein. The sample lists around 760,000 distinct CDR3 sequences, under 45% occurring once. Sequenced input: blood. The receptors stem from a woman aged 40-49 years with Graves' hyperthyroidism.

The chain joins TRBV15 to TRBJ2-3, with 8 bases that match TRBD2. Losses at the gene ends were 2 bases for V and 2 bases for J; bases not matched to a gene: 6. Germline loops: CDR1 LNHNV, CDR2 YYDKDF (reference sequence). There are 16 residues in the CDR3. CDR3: CATSRPGGRDTDTQYF. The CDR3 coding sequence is TGTGCCACCAGCAGACCGGGGGGGCGCGACACAGATACGCAGTATTTT. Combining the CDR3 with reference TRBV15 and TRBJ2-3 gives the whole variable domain DAMVIQNPRYQVTQFGKPVTLSCSQTLNHNVMYWYQQKSSQAPKLLFHYYDKDFNNEADTPDNFQSRRPNTSFCFLDIRSPGLGDTAMYLCATSRPGGRDTDTQYFGPGTRLTVL.

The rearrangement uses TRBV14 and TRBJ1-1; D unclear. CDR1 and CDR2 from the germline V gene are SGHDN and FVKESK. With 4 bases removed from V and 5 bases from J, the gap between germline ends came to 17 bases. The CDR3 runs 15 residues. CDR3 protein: CASSPAAGVYTEAFF. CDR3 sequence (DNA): TGTGCCAGCAGCCCCGCCGCTGGGGTATATACTGAAGCTTTCTTT. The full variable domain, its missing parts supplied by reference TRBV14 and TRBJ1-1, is EAGVTQFPSHSVIEKGQTVTLRCDPISGHDNLYWYRRVMGKEIKFLLHFVKESKQDESGMPNNRFLAERTGGTYSTLKVQPAELEDSGVYFCASSPAAGVYTEAFFGQGTRLTVV.

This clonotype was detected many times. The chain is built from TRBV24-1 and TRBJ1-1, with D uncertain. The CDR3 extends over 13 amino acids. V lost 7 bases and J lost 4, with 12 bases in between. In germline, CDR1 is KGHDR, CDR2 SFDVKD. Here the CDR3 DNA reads TGTGCCACCAGCCCGACCTCGGGCACTGAAGCTTTCTTT. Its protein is CATSPTSGTEAFF.

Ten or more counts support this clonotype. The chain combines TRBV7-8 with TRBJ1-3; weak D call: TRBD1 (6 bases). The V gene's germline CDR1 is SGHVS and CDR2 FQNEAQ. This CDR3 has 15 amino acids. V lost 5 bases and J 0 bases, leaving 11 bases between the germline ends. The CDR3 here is CASSQYRVSGNTIYF. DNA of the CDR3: TGTGCCAGCAGCCAATACAGGGTCTCTGGAAACACCATATATTTT.

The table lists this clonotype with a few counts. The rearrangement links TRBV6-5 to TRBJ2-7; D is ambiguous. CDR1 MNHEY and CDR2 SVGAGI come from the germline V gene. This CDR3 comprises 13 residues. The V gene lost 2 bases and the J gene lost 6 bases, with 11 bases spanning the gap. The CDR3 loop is CASSYPGAGEQYF. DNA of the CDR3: TGTGCCAGCAGTTACCCAGGTGCCGGCGAGCAGTACTTC.

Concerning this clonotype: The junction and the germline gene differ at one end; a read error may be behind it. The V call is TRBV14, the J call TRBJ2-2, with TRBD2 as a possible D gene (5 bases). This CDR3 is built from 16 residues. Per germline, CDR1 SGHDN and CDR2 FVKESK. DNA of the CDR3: TGTGCCGGCAGCCAAGAACGGACTCGGAACACCGGGGAGCTGTTTTTT. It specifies CAGSQERTRNTGELFF.

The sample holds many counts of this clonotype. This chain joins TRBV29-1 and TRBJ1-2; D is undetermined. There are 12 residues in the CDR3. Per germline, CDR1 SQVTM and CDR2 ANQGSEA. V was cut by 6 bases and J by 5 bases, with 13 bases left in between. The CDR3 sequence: CSVRPEGYGYTF. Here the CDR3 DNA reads TGCAGCGTCAGACCCGAGGGATATGGCTACACCTTC. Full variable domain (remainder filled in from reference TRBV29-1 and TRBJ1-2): SAVISQKPSRDICQRGTSLTIQCQVDSQVTMMFWYRQQPGQSLTLIATANQGSEATYESGFVIDKFPISRPNLTFSTLTVSNMSPEDSSIYLCSVRPEGYGYTFGSGTRLTVV.

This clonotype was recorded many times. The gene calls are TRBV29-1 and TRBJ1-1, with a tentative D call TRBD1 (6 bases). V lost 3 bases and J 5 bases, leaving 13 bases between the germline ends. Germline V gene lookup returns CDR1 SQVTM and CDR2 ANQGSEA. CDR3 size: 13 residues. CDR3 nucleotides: TGCAGCGTTGAGGTACAGGGTGGGACTGAAGCTTTCTTT. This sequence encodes CSVEVQGGTEAFF.

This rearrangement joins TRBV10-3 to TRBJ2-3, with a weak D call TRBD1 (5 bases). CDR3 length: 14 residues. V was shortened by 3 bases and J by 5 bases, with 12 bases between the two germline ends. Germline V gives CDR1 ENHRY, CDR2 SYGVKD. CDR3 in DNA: TGTGCCATCAGTGACCAGGGTGGTATAGATACGCAGTATTTT. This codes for CAISDQGGIDTQYF.